This TCR beta chain appears in the sequencing data of a study of blood T cell repertoires in COVID-19. On the study more broadly: There were acute and convalescent COVID-19 samples, and they came from the United States, Italy and Spain. The cDNA or gDNA used as material had been derived from T cells, B-cell-depleted T cells, or PBMCs.

The CDR3 has 15 amino acids. Germline V gene lookup returns CDR1 LGHDT and CDR2 YNNKEL (reference sequence). V lost 4 bases and J 1 base, leaving 10 bases between the germline ends. In the source study's methods: For nucleated cells, counts were estimated from reference gene primer amplification. Profiled with immunoSEQ multiplex PCR; TCRdb holds only in-frame clones, not every one. V and J calls and clone size are as listed in that table; D and trimming were resolved from the DNA. The data contain some 240,000 clones, over 80% of them singletons. Followed longitudinally, the Seattle patients had been enrolled during active infection. This clone occurred once.

The specimen sequenced was peripheral blood. The gene calls are TRBV3-1 (or the pseudogene TRBV3-2) and TRBJ2-2; D remains ambiguous. The sequence derives from a woman in her 70s with COVID-19, enrolled during active disease. CDR3 loop: CASSPLDWNTGELFF. The CDR3 DNA sequence: TGTGCCAGCAGCCCGTTAGACTGGAACACCGGGGAGCTGTTTTTT.